This section outlines one TCR beta chain sequence together with its context. Assignments of participants to cohorts depended upon their own reported clinical history. This entry belongs to a study of blood T cell repertoires in COVID-19. About the research overall: Sources were T cells, B-cell-depleted T cells, or PBMCs; the material itself was cDNA or gDNA.

Here immunoSEQ multiplex PCR was the method, and the copy in TCRdb shows in-frame clones only, minus some. This sample carries more than 350,000 clones, about 88% of them seen once, and the ten largest clones take approximately 1.5%. Between the trimmed V and J ends, which lost 2 bases and 3 bases, there was a span of 8 bases. The CDR3 is made up of 14 amino acids. The germline CDR1 and CDR2 sequences are MNHEY and SMNVEV (reference sequence). Sequencing was performed on PBMCs or T cells enriched from blood (not recorded which). This clonotype was sampled from a young woman who had been exposed to COVID-19. The chain employs TRBV27 and TRBJ2-1, with TRBD1 as a possible D gene (6 bases). The CDR3 is CASSLGDNYNEQFF. CDR3 DNA sequence: TGTGCCAGCAGTTTAGGGGACAACTACAATGAGCAGTTCTTC.